The 30 T cell receptor beta chains given below trace back to one sample, sequenced in a study of T cell responses to AZD1222 COVID-19 vaccine. The table came from immunoSEQ multiplex PCR; TCRdb's copy has only in-frame clones and leaves some out. Of approximately 130,000 clones in the sample, around 90% were seen once. Material: peripheral blood, obtained 28 days after the second AZD1222 dose. The receptors were gathered from an adult who received the AZD1222 COVID-19 vaccine.

The table lists this clone with a few counts. The rearrangement links TRBV5-4 to TRBJ1-1; a weak D match, TRBD1 (6 bases). CDR1 and CDR2 (germline): SGHNT, YYREEE (reference sequence). Trimming took off 0 bases at V and 1 base at J, with 7 bases between the two ends. The CDR3 totals 14 residues. The CDR3 reads CASSLGDTNTEAFF. CDR3 nucleotides: TGTGCCAGCAGCTTGGGGGACACGAACACTGAAGCTTTCTTT.

This clone was seen just once. This chain uses TRBV19 with TRBJ1-4, with D unresolved. V was trimmed by 3 bases and J by 4 bases, leaving 9 bases between them. The CDR3 sequence is 14 residues long. Germline-derived CDR1 and CDR2 are LNHDA and SQIVND (reference sequence). This chain's CDR3 is CASSIGSGNEKLFF. The CDR3 coding sequence is TGTGCCAGTAGTATCGGGTCCGGTAATGAAAAACTGTTTTTT.

J is TRBJ1-3 and V is TRBV9, with TRBD1 matching 12 bases. CDR3 length: 16 amino acids. Germline-derived CDR1 and CDR2 are SGDLS and YYNGEE. Trimming cost V 4 bases and J 1 base; bases outside gene matches: 3. The CDR3 here is CASSLGQGASGNTIYF. The DNA for the CDR3 is TGTGCCAGCAGCCTGGGACAGGGGGCTTCTGGAAACACCATATATTTT.

The V and J genes are TRBV18 and TRBJ1-5; 8 nucleotides align to TRBD1. Germline trimming cut 4 bases from V and 0 bases from J; bases unmatched to any gene: 11. The CDR3 spans 18 residues. Germline values: CDR1 KGHSH, CDR2 LQKENI. The CDR3 region has the DNA TGTGCCAGCTCACAAGGACAGGGTCCCTCTTATAGCAATCAGCCCCAGCATTTT. It is translated as CASSQGQGPSYSNQPQHF. The full variable domain, its missing parts supplied by reference TRBV18 and TRBJ1-5, is NAGVMQNPRHLVRRRGQEARLRCSPMKGHSHVYWYRQLPEEGLKFMVYLQKENIIDESGMPKERFSAEFPKEGPSILRIQQVVRGDSAAYFCASSQGQGPSYSNQPQHFGDGTRLSIL.

The genes are TRBV7-2 and TRBJ2-2, with TRBD2 matching over 7 bases. V gave up 4 bases and J gave up 2 bases; unmatched junction bases: 7. Germline V gene sequence: CDR1 SGHTA, CDR2 FQGNSA. CDR3 length: 16 amino acids. CDR3 DNA: TGTGCCAGCAGCTCCGCTCAGCGGGGTAACACCGGGGAGCTGTTTTTT. Translating it yields CASSSAQRGNTGELFF.

This rearrangement joins TRBV20-1 to TRBJ2-5; D is unresolved. CDR1 is DFQATT, CDR2 SNEGSKA, per germline (reference sequence). V shed 6 bases and J shed 5 bases, with 10 bases lying between them. The CDR3 has 11 residues. DNA of the CDR3: TGCAGTGCCCACGATAGGGAGACCCAGTACTTC. Translation gives CSAHDRETQYF.

V gene TRBV19 combines with J gene TRBJ2-5; 9 nucleotides align to TRBD1. CDR3 size: 14 residues. V lost 1 base to trimming and J lost 4 bases; unmatched junction nucleotides: 1. CDR1 is LNHDA, CDR2 SQIVND, per germline (reference sequence). The CDR3 DNA reads as TGTGCCAGTAGTATAGGACAGGGGGTAGAGACCCAGTACTTC. It encodes CASSIGQGVETQYF.

This chain joins TRBV4-3 and TRBJ1-4; D call uncertain. This CDR3 has 15 amino acids. Trimming removed 3 bases at V and 0 bases at J, with 8 bases between. Germline lookup yields CDR1 LGHNA and CDR2 YSLEER. The CDR3 spells CASSQEGATNEKLFF. The CDR3 DNA follows: TGCGCCAGCAGCCAGGAGGGTGCAACTAATGAAAAACTGTTTTTT.

This clone showed up just a few times. This chain joins TRBV11-2 and TRBJ1-3; 8 positions agree with TRBD1. Trimming at V came to 1 base and at J to 2 bases, leaving 4 bases not matched to a gene. Looked up from germline, CDR1 is SGHAT and CDR2 is FQNNGV. The CDR3 has 16 amino acids. The CDR3 coding sequence is TGTGCCAGCAGCTTAGTTAGACAGGGGCCTGGAAACACCATATATTTT. It yields the protein CASSLVRQGPGNTIYF. The full variable domain, with the rest looked up from reference TRBV11-2 and TRBJ1-3, is EAGVAQSPRYKIIEKRQSVAFWCNPISGHATLYWYQQILGQGPKLLIQFQNNGVVDDSQLPKDRFSAERLKGVDSTLKIQPAKLEDSAVYLCASSLVRQGPGNTIYFGEGSWLTVV.

V usage is TRBV4-2 and J usage is TRBJ2-3; 16 bases map to TRBD2. The trim removed 1 base at V and 4 bases at J, leaving 8 bases unmatched. The germline V gene has CDR1 LGHNA and CDR2 YNFKEQ. The CDR3 totals 19 residues. The CDR3 protein is CASSQAGVGTSGGADTQYF. CDR3 in DNA: TGTGCCAGCAGCCAAGCCGGGGTCGGGACTAGCGGGGGGGCAGATACGCAGTATTTT.

The chain is built from TRBV3-1 (or the pseudogene TRBV3-2) and TRBJ2-4, with 8 bases that match TRBD1. V shed 1 base and J 6 bases; nucleotides not matched to a gene: 2. CDR3 length: 14 amino acids. CDR1 LGHDT and CDR2 YNNKEL come from the germline V gene (reference sequence). DNA of the CDR3: TGTGCCAGCAGCCAAGTCCAGGGGGCAAACATTCAGTACTTC. This translates into CASSQVQGANIQYF.

DNA for the CDR3: TGTGCCAGCTCACCACCGGGACACGAGCTCTATGGCTACACCTTC. Its translation: CASSPPGHELYGYTF. The rearrangement uses TRBV18 and TRBJ1-2; perhaps TRBD1 as D (6 bases). In germline, CDR1 is KGHSH, CDR2 LQKENI. The ends were cut back, 0 bases at V and 4 bases at J, with 12 bases in the middle. The CDR3 consists of 15 residues.

The chain has TRBV20-1 and TRBJ2-7; D gene unclear. In germline, CDR1 is DFQATT, CDR2 SNEGSKA (reference sequence). V lost 3 bases and J lost 2, with 5 bases in between. The CDR3 sequence is 11 residues long. The CDR3 DNA sequence: TGCAGTGCTAGGGGTGCCTACGAGCAGTACTTC. Translation: CSARGAYEQYF.

The chain combines TRBV19 with TRBJ2-5; the D gene is possibly TRBD2 (7 bases). The CDR3 consists of 15 residues. The V gene lost 6 bases and the J gene lost 4 bases, with 18 bases spanning the gap. CDR1 is LNHDA, CDR2 SQIVND, per germline (reference sequence). The CDR3 reads CASRGGGSGRETQYF. In nucleotides, the CDR3 is TGTGCCAGTAGAGGGGGGGGTTCAGGTCGAGAGACCCAGTACTTC.

The chain combines TRBV5-1 with TRBJ2-1; 10 bases are shared with TRBD2. The V and J ends lost 4 bases and 0 bases, in that order; junction bases with no gene match: 4. The CDR3 contains 16 residues. Germline CDR1 reads SGHRS; CDR2 reads YFSETQ. CDR3 sequence: CASSGASGSSYNEQFF. The CDR3 nucleotides are TGCGCCAGCAGCGGTGCTAGCGGGAGCTCCTACAATGAGCAGTTCTTC.

The chain combines TRBV2 with TRBJ1-3; D is unclear. This CDR3 spans 15 amino acids. The V end was cut by 8 bases, the J end by 1 base, with 15 bases between. CDR1 is SNHLY and CDR2 is FYNNEI in the germline V gene. CDR3 region: CASLRSGASGNTIYF. The CDR3 DNA follows: TGTGCCAGCCTCAGGTCCGGAGCATCTGGAAACACCATATATTTT. The variable domain in full, with the rest retrieved from reference TRBV2 and TRBJ1-3, is EPEVTQTPSHQVTQMGQEVILRCVPISNHLYFYWYRQILGQKVEFLVSFYNNEISEKSEIFDDQFSVERPDGSNFTLKIRSTKLEDSAMYFCASLRSGASGNTIYFGEGSWLTVV.

The rearrangement uses TRBV29-1 and TRBJ2-7; unclear D gene. The CDR3 consists of 12 residues. The germline V gene has CDR1 SQVTM and CDR2 ANQGSEA. V shed 6 bases and J shed 8 bases, with 17 bases lying between them. The CDR3 protein is CSVLGETFKQYF. DNA for the CDR3: TGCAGCGTCCTCGGTGAGACCTTTAAGCAGTACTTC.

The CDR3 protein is CASSPQGVDTGELFF. CDR3 in DNA: TGTGCCAGCTCACCCCAGGGGGTGGACACCGGGGAGCTGTTTTTT. The V gene is TRBV18, the J gene TRBJ2-2; the match to TRBD1 covers 7 bases. Germline CDR1 KGHSH, CDR2 LQKENI. The CDR3 has 15 residues. Trimming took 3 bases from V and 3 from J; bases not matched to a gene: 4.

CDR3 in amino acids: CAISDSGIEAFF. CDR3 sequence (DNA): TGTGCCATCAGTGATTCCGGGATAGAAGCTTTCTTT. This chain connects TRBV10-3 to TRBJ1-1; unclear D gene. The germline V gene encodes CDR1 ENHRY and CDR2 SYGVKD. Trimming took off 3 bases at V and 8 bases at J, with 10 bases between the two ends. The CDR3 length is 12 residues.

The chain joins TRBV11-1 to TRBJ2-7; a possible D gene is TRBD1 (6 bases). CDR3 length: 15 residues. Trimming stripped 6 bases from V and 6 bases from J, with 21 bases between. The germline V gene encodes CDR1 SGHAT and CDR2 FQDESV (reference sequence). The CDR3 region has the DNA TGTGCCAGCAGTTCCCGCCTGGCAGGGGAATCCGAGCAGTACTTC. It yields the protein CASSSRLAGESEQYF.

The chain recombines TRBV5-4 with TRBJ1-2; D unclear. This CDR3 spans 12 amino acids. V lost 0 bases and J lost 2, with 2 bases in between. In germline, CDR1 is SGHNT, CDR2 YYREEE (reference sequence). CDR3 sequence: CASSLDNYGYTF. DNA for the CDR3: TGTGCCAGCAGCTTGGACAACTATGGCTACACCTTC.

The gene calls are TRBV6-1 and TRBJ1-5; no clear D. The CDR3 contains 12 residues. The germline gives CDR1 MNHNS, CDR2 SASEGT. V lost 3 bases to trimming and J lost 8 bases, with 8 bases between them. CDR3 DNA: TGTGCCAGCAGTGACGGAGACGAGCCCCAGCATTTT. Encoded protein: CASSDGDEPQHF.

The rearrangement links TRBV11-3 to TRBJ2-2; 7 positions match TRBD2. With 6 bases clipped from V and 0 bases from J, the junction kept 4 bases outside the gene matches. The germline CDR1 and CDR2 sequences are SGHNT and YENEEA. This CDR3 has 15 residues. CDR3 residues: CASSRDYPNTGELFF. The CDR3 bases are TGTGCCAGCAGTCGGGACTACCCGAACACCGGGGAGCTGTTTTTT.

The J gene is TRBJ2-5, the V gene TRBV14; D is uncertain. The germline V and J ends were trimmed by 1 base and 1 base, with 22 bases remaining between them. The CDR3 is made up of 19 amino acids. Germline V gives CDR1 SGHDN, CDR2 FVKESK. CDR3 nucleotides: TGTGCCAGCAGCCAAGGGGTCCTTATAAAAGGTGGTCCCCAAGAGACCCAGTACTTC. This translates into CASSQGVLIKGGPQETQYF.

The chain employs TRBV7-9 and TRBJ1-1; TRBD1 matches 10 bases. Trimming cost V 8 bases and J 11 bases; bases outside gene matches: 5. This CDR3 has 11 residues. From germline, CDR1 is SEHNR and CDR2 FQNEAQ (reference sequence). CDR3 in amino acids: CASGRTGGAFF. In DNA, the CDR3 is TGTGCCAGCGGACGGACAGGGGGGGCTTTCTTT. Full variable domain (missing parts from reference TRBV7-9 and TRBJ1-1): DTGVSQNPRHKITKRGQNVTFRCDPISEHNRLYWYRQTLGQGPEFLTYFQNEAQLEKSRLLSDRFSAERPKGSFSTLEIQRTEQGDSAMYLCASGRTGGAFFGQGTRLTVV.

CDR3 sequence (DNA): TGTGCCAGCAGTGTCGGGACTCAAGAGACCCAGTACTTC. Its protein product is CASSVGTQETQYF. The rearrangement joins TRBV25-1 to TRBJ2-5, with D possibly matching TRBD2 (6 bases). CDR3 length equals 13 residues. V dropped 4 bases and J dropped 2 bases, with 8 bases sitting between them. Germline CDR1 and CDR2: MGHDK and SYGVNS.

The rearrangement joins TRBV18 to TRBJ2-2; 9 bases are a match to TRBD1. CDR1 and CDR2 from the germline V gene are KGHSH and LQKENI. V dropped 5 bases and J dropped 6; count of bases not matched to a gene: 7. This CDR3 spans 15 amino acids. In DNA form, the CDR3 reads TGTGCCAGCTCAATACGGACAGGGGAGGCCGGGGAGCTGTTTTTT. It is translated as CASSIRTGEAGELFF.

The chain links TRBV11-2 to TRBJ1-1; D is unresolved. V lost 4 bases and J lost 4, with 13 bases in between. The germline CDR1 and CDR2 sequences are SGHAT and FQNNGV. The CDR3 covers 14 residues. Here the CDR3 reads CASSSGRVGTEAFF. Here the CDR3 DNA reads TGTGCCAGCAGCTCCGGGAGGGTGGGCACTGAAGCTTTCTTT. The full variable domain, with the rest looked up from reference TRBV11-2 and TRBJ1-1, is EAGVAQSPRYKIIEKRQSVAFWCNPISGHATLYWYQQILGQGPKLLIQFQNNGVVDDSQLPKDRFSAERLKGVDSTLKIQPAKLEDSAVYLCASSSGRVGTEAFFGQGTRLTVV.

The J gene is TRBJ1-2, the V gene TRBV28; no definite D call. The V gene's germline CDR1 is MDHEN and CDR2 SYDVKM. The CDR3 runs 12 residues. V lost 10 bases and J lost 0, with 9 bases in between. CDR3 in DNA: TGTGCCACCTCCAGTGCTAACTATGGCTACACCTTC. Its translation is CATSSANYGYTF.

This clone was picked up one time. V is TRBV10-1 and J is TRBJ2-7; the match to TRBD2 covers 8 bases. The CDR3 spans 14 residues. Germline assignment: CDR1 WNHNN and CDR2 SYGVQD (reference sequence). The V and J ends lost 4 bases and 3 bases, in that order; junction bases with no gene match: 5. The CDR3 here is CASSVGTSGYEQYF. CDR3 in DNA: TGCGCCAGCAGTGTCGGTACTAGCGGCTACGAGCAGTACTTC.